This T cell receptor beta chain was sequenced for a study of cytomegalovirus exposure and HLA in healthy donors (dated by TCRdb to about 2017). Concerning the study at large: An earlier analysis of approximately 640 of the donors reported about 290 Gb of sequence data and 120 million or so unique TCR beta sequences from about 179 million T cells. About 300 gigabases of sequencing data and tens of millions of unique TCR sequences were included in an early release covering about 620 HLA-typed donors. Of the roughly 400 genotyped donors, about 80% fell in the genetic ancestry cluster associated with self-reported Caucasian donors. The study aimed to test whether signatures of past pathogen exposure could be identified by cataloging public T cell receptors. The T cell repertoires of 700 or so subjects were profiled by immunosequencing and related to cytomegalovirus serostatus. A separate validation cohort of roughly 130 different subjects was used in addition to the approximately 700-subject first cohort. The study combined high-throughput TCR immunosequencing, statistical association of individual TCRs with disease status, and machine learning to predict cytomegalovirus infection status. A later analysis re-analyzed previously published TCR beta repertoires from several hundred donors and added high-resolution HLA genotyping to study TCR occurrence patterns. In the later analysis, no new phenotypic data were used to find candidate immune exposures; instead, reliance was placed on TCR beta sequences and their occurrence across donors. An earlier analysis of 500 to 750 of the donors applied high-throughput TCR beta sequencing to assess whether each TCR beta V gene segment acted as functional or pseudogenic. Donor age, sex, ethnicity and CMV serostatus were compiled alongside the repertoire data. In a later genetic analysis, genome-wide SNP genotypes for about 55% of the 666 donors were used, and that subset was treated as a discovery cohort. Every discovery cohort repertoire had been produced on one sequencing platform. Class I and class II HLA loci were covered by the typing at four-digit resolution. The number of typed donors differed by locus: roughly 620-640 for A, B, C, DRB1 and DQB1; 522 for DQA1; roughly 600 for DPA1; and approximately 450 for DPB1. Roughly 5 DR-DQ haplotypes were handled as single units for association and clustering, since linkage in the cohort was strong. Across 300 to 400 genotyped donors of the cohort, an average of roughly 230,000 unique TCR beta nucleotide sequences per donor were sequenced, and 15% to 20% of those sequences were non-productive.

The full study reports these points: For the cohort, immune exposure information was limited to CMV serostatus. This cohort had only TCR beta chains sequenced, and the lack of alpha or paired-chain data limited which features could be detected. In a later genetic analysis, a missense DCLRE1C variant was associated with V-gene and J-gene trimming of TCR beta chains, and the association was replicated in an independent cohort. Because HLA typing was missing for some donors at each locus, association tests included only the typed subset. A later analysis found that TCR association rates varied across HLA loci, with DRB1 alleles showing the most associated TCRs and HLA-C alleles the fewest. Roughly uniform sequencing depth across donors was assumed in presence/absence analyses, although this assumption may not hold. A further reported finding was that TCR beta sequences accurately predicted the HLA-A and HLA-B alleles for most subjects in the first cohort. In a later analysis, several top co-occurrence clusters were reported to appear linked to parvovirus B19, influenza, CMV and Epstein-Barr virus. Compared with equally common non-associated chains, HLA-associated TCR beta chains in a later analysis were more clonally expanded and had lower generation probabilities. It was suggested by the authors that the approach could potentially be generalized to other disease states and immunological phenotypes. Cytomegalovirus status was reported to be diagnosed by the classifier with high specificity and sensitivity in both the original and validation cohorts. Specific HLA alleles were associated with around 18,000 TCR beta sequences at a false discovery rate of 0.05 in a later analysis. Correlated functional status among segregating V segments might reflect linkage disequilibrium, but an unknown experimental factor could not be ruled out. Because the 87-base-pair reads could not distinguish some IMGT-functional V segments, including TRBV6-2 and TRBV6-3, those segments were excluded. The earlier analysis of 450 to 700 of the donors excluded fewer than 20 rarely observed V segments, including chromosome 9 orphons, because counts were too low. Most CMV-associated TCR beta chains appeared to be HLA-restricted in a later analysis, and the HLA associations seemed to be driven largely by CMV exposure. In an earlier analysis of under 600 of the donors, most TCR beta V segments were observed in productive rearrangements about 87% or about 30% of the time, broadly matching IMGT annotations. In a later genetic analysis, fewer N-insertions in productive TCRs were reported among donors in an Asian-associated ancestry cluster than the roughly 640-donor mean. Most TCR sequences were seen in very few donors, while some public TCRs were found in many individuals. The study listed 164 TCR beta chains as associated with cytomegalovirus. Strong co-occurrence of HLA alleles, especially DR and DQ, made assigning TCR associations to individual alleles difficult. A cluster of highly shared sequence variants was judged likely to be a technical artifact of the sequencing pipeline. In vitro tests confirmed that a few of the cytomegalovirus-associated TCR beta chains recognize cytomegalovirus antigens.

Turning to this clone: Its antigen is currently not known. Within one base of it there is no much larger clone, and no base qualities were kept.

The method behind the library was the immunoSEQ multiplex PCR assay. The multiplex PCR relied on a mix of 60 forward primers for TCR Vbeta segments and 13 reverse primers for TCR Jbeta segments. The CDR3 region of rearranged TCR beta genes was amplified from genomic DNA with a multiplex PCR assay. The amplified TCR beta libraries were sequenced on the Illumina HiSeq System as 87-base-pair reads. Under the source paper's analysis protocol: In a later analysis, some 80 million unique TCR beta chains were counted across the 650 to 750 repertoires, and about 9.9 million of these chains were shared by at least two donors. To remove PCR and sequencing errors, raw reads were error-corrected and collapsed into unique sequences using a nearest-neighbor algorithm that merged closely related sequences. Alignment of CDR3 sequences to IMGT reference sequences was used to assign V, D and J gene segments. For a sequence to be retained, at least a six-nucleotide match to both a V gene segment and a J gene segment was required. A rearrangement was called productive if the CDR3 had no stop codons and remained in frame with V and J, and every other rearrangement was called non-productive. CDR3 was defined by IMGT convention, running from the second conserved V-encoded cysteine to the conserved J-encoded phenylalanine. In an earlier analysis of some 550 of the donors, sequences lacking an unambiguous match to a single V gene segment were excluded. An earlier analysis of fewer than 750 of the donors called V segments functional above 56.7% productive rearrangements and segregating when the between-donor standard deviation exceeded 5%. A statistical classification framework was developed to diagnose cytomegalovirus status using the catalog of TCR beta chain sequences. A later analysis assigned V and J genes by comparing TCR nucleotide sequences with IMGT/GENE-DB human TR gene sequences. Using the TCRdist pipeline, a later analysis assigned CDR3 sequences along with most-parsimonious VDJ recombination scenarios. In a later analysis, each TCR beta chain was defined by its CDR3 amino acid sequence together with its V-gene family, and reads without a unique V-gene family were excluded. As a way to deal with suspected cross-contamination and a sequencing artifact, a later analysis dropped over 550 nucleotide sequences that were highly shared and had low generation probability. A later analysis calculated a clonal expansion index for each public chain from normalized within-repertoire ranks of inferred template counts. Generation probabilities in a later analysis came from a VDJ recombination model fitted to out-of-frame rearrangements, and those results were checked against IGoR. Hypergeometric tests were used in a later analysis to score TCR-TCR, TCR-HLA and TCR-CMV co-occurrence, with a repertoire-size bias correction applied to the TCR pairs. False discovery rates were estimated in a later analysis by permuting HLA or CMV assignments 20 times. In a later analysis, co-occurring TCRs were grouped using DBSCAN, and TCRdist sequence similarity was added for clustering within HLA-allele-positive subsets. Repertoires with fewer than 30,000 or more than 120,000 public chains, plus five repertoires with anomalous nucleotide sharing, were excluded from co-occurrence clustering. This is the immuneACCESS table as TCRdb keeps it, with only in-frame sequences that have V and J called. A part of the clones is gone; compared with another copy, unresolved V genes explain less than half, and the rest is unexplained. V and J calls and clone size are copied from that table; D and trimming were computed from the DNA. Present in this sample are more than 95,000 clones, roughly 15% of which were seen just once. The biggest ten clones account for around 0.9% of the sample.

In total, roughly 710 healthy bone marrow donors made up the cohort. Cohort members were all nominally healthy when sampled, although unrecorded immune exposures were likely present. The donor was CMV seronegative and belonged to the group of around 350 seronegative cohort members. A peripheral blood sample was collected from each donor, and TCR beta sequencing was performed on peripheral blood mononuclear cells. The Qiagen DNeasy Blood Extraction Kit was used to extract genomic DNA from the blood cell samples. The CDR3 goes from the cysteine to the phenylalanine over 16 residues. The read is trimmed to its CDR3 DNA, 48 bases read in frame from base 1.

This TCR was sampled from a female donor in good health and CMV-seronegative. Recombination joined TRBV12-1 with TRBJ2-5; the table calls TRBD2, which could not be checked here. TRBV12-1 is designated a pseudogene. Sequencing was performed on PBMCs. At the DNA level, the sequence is TGTGCCAGCCGCGGACGGCGGGTGGAACCTATAGAGACCCAGTACTTC. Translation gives CASRGRRVEPIETQYF.